The 20 T cell receptor beta chains below come from one sample, sequenced in a study of T-cell memory formation after mild COVID-19. Each CDR3 protein gets one entry after TCRdb re-called the 5' RACE reads with MiXCR. The sample includes under 450,000 distinct CDR3 sequences, about an eighth of them seen just once. Material for sequencing was PBMCs or a T cell subset sorted from them (not recorded which). These receptors were collected from a young man who had mild COVID-19 (a few samples of this study predate the infection). Cell type and time point are not known.

At least ten counts were recorded for this clonotype. The chain recombines TRBV7-9 with TRBJ2-3; D assignment may be TRBD1 or TRBD2 (5 bases each). The V gene's germline CDR1 is SEHNR and CDR2 FQNEAQ (reference sequence). Between the trimmed V and J ends, which lost 6 bases and 2 bases, there was a span of 9 bases. The CDR3 sequence is 13 residues long. CDR3 sequence (DNA): TGTGCCAGCAGATGGGGGAACACAGATACGCAGTATTTT. Amino acids: CASRWGNTDTQYF.

V gene TRBV7-2 combines with J gene TRBJ1-1, with a tentative D call TRBD1 (5 bases). The CDR3 spans 15 residues. Germline V gene data show CDR1 as SGHTA and CDR2 as FQGNSA. V gave up 5 bases and J gave up 0 bases, with 13 bases separating them. CDR3 residues: CASSLGAVMNTEAFF. CDR3 coding DNA: TGTGCCAGCAGCCTAGGGGCAGTCATGAACACTGAAGCTTTCTTT.

This clonotype was seen ten or more times. This rearrangement joins TRBV4-2 to TRBJ2-7; no definite D call. Trimming cost V 0 bases and J 3 bases, with 3 bases left between them. Germline loops: CDR1 LGHNA, CDR2 YNFKEQ. This CDR3 has 12 residues. The CDR3 coding sequence is TGTGCCAGCAGCCAAGATGACTACGAGCAGTACTTC. Protein: CASSQDDYEQYF.

The chain employs TRBV6-5 and TRBJ1-3; perhaps TRBD1 as D (5 bases). Germline CDR1 reads MNHEY; CDR2 reads SVGAGI. The CDR3 covers 11 residues. This chain's CDR3 is CPSGHGNTIYF. The CDR3 DNA is TGTCCATCGGGGCACGGAAACACCATATATTTT.

J is TRBJ2-3 and V is TRBV7-2, with 10 nucleotides matching TRBD1. The CDR3 consists of 16 residues. V lost 6 bases, J lost 3 bases, and 9 bases stayed unmatched. The germline gives CDR1 SGHTA, CDR2 FQGNSA. The CDR3 sequence: CASSYTPGQGTDTQYF. The CDR3 DNA reads as TGTGCCAGCAGTTATACTCCGGGACAGGGGACAGATACGCAGTATTTT.

This clonotype was seen a few times. This rearrangement joins TRBV23-1 to TRBJ2-5; TRBD1 matches at 8 bases. TRBV23-1 is marked as an open reading frame, function uncertain. J lost 4 bases, V lost 0 bases, and 1 base had no gene match. The CDR3 has 14 amino acids. This CDR3 reads CASSQSTGAETQYF. CDR3 DNA: TGCGCCAGCAGTCAATCGACAGGGGCAGAGACCCAGTACTTC.

This clonotype was found a few times. This rearrangement joins TRBV4-3 to TRBJ1-4; D is unclear. Germline V gene data show CDR1 as LGHNA and CDR2 as YSLEER. The CDR3 totals 15 residues. V was cut by 0 bases and J by 8 bases, with 13 bases left in between. The CDR3 DNA sequence: TGCGCCAGCAGCCAAGATGTCGGTTCGGGAGAAAAACTGTTTTTT. Translated, it gives CASSQDVGSGEKLFF.

CDR3 DNA sequence: TGTGCCAGCAGTTACCCAGACAGCTATAGCAATCAGCCCCAGCATTTT. It is translated as CASSYPDSYSNQPQHF. The chain recombines TRBV6-2 or TRBV6-3 with TRBJ1-5; tentatively, D is TRBD1 (5 bases). Trimming pared 2 bases from V and 0 bases from J, leaving 11 bases between. Germline lookup yields CDR1 MNHEY and CDR2 SVGEGT. This CDR3 is 16 amino acids long.

A few counts support this clonotype. The chain carries TRBV28 and TRBJ2-5; TRBD2 is a possible D gene (5 bases). This CDR3 contains 12 residues. Trimming shortened V by 6 bases and J by 11 bases, and 16 bases separated the two germline ends. Germline lookup yields CDR1 MDHEN and CDR2 SYDVKM. This CDR3 is CASSEGVTVQYF. The CDR3 DNA reads TGTGCCAGCAGCGAGGGAGTTACGGTTCAGTACTTC.

This clonotype was detected many times. This sequence joins TRBV11-2 and TRBJ2-3, with D tentatively TRBD2 (5 bases). CDR3 length: 14 amino acids. V was trimmed by 1 base and J by 4 bases, leaving 9 bases between them. Germline V lookup: CDR1 SGHAT, CDR2 FQNNGV. The CDR3 DNA sequence: TGTGCCAGCAGCTTAGCCTTACTAGCAGATACGCAGTATTTT. The encoded protein is CASSLALLADTQYF. Together with reference TRBV11-2 and TRBJ2-3, the CDR3 gives the full variable domain: EAGVAQSPRYKIIEKRQSVAFWCNPISGHATLYWYQQILGQGPKLLIQFQNNGVVDDSQLPKDRFSAERLKGVDSTLKIQPAKLEDSAVYLCASSLALLADTQYFGPGTRLTVL.

The sample holds a few counts of this clonotype. The chain joins TRBV20-1 to TRBJ1-5; tentative D call: TRBD1 (6 bases). The CDR3 loop spans 14 amino acids. V was clipped by 5 bases and J by 4 bases, with 15 bases between them. Germline CDR1 is DFQATT and CDR2 is SNEGSKA (reference sequence). The CDR3 DNA is TGCAGTGCTCGAGTCCCGGACAGAAATCAGCCCCAGCATTTT. Translated: CSARVPDRNQPQHF.

This chain links TRBV4-2 with TRBJ2-7; tentative D call: TRBD1 (5 bases). The CDR3 has 14 amino acids. Germline loops: CDR1 LGHNA, CDR2 YNFKEQ. Deletions cut 1 base from V and 5 bases from J, with 12 bases between. This CDR3 reads CASSQGGLGHEQYV. CDR3 DNA sequence: TGTGCCAGCAGCCAAGGGGGCCTCGGACACGAGCAGTACGTC.

This clonotype has only a few counts. This rearrangement joins TRBV4-2 to TRBJ2-3, with D unclear. This CDR3 has 15 amino acids. Germline CDR1 LGHNA, CDR2 YNFKEQ. V lost 1 base and J lost 4, with 12 bases in between. The CDR3 here is CASSQGNGYADTQYF. The CDR3 DNA sequence: TGTGCCAGCAGCCAAGGAAACGGGTACGCAGATACGCAGTATTTT.

This clonotype came up a few times. The V gene is TRBV6-1, the J gene TRBJ2-7, with D possibly being TRBD1 (5 bases). The CDR3 spans 14 residues. Trimming stripped 6 bases from V and 4 bases from J, with 16 bases between. Germline V gives CDR1 MNHNS, CDR2 SASEGT. The CDR3 sequence is CASRISTVLYEQYF. The CDR3, as DNA: TGTGCCAGCAGGATATCGACAGTCCTATACGAGCAGTACTTC.

CDR3 DNA sequence: TGTGCCAGCAGCCAAGGGGGGCGGTATGGCTACACCTTC. Protein: CASSQGGRYGYTF. This chain connects TRBV7-3 to TRBJ1-2; tentative D call: TRBD1 (6 bases). Looked up from germline, CDR1 is SGHTA and CDR2 is FQGTGA. The CDR3 totals 13 residues. V was cut by 5 bases and J by 5 bases, with 12 bases left in between. Supplemented by reference TRBV7-3 and TRBJ1-2, the full variable domain reads GAGVSQTPSNKVTEKGKYVELRCDPISGHTALYWYRQSLGQGPEFLIYFQGTGAADDSGLPNDRFFAVRPEGSVSTLKIQRTERGDSAVYLCASSQGGRYGYTFGSGTRLTVV.

This clonotype appeared a few times. V is TRBV7-3 and J is TRBJ2-3; D remains ambiguous. Trimming removed 1 base from V and 6 bases from J, with 11 bases in between. Germline lookup yields CDR1 SGHTA and CDR2 FQGTGA. The CDR3 extends over 14 amino acids. CDR3 DNA: TGTGCCAGCAGCTTAAATTCCGCTGTTGATACGCAGTATTTT. Residues: CASSLNSAVDTQYF. Full variable domain (missing parts from reference TRBV7-3 and TRBJ2-3): GAGVSQTPSNKVTEKGKYVELRCDPISGHTALYWYRQSLGQGPEFLIYFQGTGAADDSGLPNDRFFAVRPEGSVSTLKIQRTERGDSAVYLCASSLNSAVDTQYFGPGTRLTVL.

The chain links TRBV9 to TRBJ1-2, with 7 bases matching TRBD1. This CDR3 contains 12 residues. Per the germline V gene, CDR1 is SGDLS and CDR2 is YYNGEE. Unmatched junction bases numbered 4, after V lost 4 bases and J lost 7 bases. CDR3 residues: CASSRGGSGYTF. The DNA of the CDR3 is TGTGCCAGCAGCCGAGGGGGCTCTGGCTACACCTTC.

This clonotype was seen repeatedly, ten times or more. This sequence joins TRBV5-1 and TRBJ2-3; D gene uncertain. Trimming removed 0 bases from V and 6 bases from J, with 8 bases in between. The germline gives CDR1 SGHRS, CDR2 YFSETQ. The CDR3 covers 13 residues. CDR3 amino acids: CASSLVLRDTQYF. In nucleotides, the CDR3 is TGCGCCAGCAGCTTGGTTTTGAGGGATACGCAGTATTTT.

This clonotype was observed at least ten times. V usage is TRBV12-5 and J usage is TRBJ2-1; D call uncertain. This CDR3 has 12 residues. Deletions cut 3 bases from V and 9 bases from J, with 9 bases between. CDR1 is LGHNT and CDR2 is FRNRAP in the germline V gene. The CDR3, as DNA: TGTGCTAGTGGTTTTAGTCCGGGTGAGCAGTTCTTC. This codes for CASGFSPGEQFF.

The chain carries TRBV20-1 and TRBJ2-1, with 8 bases lining up with TRBD2. The CDR3 runs to 14 residues. J was trimmed by 6 bases and V by 7 bases; bases with no gene match: 11. Germline V gene lookup returns CDR1 DFQATT and CDR2 SNEGSKA (reference sequence). The CDR3 DNA sequence: TGCAGTGTCGCGGGGGGAGCGGGGATCAATGAGCAGTTCTTC. Its translation is CSVAGGAGINEQFF.